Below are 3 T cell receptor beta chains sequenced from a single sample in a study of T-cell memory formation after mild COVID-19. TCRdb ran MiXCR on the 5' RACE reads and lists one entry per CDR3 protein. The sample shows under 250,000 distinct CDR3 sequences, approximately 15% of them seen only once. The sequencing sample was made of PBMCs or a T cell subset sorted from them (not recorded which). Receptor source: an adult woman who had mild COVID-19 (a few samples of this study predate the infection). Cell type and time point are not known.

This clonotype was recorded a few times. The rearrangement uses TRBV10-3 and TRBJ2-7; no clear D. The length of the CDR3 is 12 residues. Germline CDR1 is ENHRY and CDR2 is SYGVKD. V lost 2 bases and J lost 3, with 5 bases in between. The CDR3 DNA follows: TGTGCCATCAGTGAGACAATCTACGAGCAGTACTTC. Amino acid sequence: CAISETIYEQYF.

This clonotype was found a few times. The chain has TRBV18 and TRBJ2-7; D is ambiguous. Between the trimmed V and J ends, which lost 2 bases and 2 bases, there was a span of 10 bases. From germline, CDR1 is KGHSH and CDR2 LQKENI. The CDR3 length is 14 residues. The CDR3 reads CASSPIEPPYEQYF. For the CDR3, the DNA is TGTGCCAGCTCACCAATCGAGCCACCCTACGAGCAGTACTTC.

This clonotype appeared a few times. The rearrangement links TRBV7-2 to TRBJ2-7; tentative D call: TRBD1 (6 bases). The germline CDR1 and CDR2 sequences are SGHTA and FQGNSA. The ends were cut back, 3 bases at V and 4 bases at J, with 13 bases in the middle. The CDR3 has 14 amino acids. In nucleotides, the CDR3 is TGTGCCAGCAGCTTGGGGACACTAATTTACGAGCAGTACTTC. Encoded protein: CASSLGTLIYEQYF.